Sequencing of this T cell receptor beta chain was carried out in a study of PD-1 blockade in mismatch repair-deficient tumors. Study overall: All were previously treated, progressing patients with some twelve mismatch repair-deficient cancer types. General study findings and limits: After pembrolizumab, tumor-resident clones rose rapidly, then generally contracted before radiologic responses.

On this clone itself: Antigen specificity is unknown.

Generated by immunoSEQ multiplex PCR, the TCRdb table keeps only in-frame clones and is missing some. This table holds under 20,000 clones, roughly four fifths found once. Germline assignment: CDR1 LGHNA and CDR2 YNFKEQ. V was shortened by 0 bases and J by 0 bases, with 11 bases between the two germline ends. The CDR3 extends over 16 amino acids. The specimen comprised PBMCs, sampled 4 weeks after starting pembrolizumab. The clonotype comes from an adult with mismatch repair-deficient cancer. V and J are TRBV4-2 and TRBJ1-2, with TRBD1 as a possible D gene (6 bases). The CDR3 spells CASSQDIYRANYGYTF. The CDR3 nucleotides read TGTGCCAGCAGCCAAGATATTTACAGGGCTAACTATGGCTACACCTTC.